This T cell receptor (beta chain) was documented in a study of shared clonotypes between healthy human individuals. Study background: CD8 memory received one plate per donor, CD8 naive two, CD4 memory three and CD4 naive three. Study outcomes and limitations: Estimated richness values were generally larger in naive subsets than in memory subsets. Some clonotypes were shared by all four sorted-subset donors, while others were not shared. The non-shared ones had lower generation probabilities than the shared ones.

Profiled with immunoSEQ multiplex PCR; TCRdb holds only in-frame clones, not every one. The table includes 550,000 to 850,000 clones, around 72% detected once. This clone came up once. Antigen: not known. Germline V gene lookup returns CDR1 SGDLS and CDR2 YYNGEE. The J segment lost 0 bases and the V segment lost 3 bases, leaving 2 bases of the junction unmatched. The CDR3 has 14 amino acids. V usage is TRBV9 and J usage is TRBJ1-2; 7 bases fit TRBD1. The sequence came from a woman aged 30 to 39 in good health. The sample taken for sequencing was memory CD4+ T cells sorted from blood. Subset: CD45RA-negative fraction. The CDR3 nucleotides are TGTGCCAGCAGCGCGACAGGGACTAACTATGGCTACACCTTC. Its translation is CASSATGTNYGYTF. Full variable domain (rest looked up from reference TRBV9 and TRBJ1-2): DSGVTQTPKHLITATGQRVTLRCSPRSGDLSVYWYQQSLDQGLQFLIQYYNGEERAKGNILERFSAQQFPDLHSELNLSSLELGDSALYFCASSATGTNYGYTFGSGTRLTVV.